This T cell receptor beta chain was captured in a study of blood T cell repertoires in COVID-19. Study at large: The United States, Italy and Spain provided the acute and convalescent COVID-19 samples. Nucleic acid was either cDNA or gDNA, and it came from T cells, B-cell-depleted T cells, or PBMCs.

Authors' analysis steps: The assay estimated nucleated cells by amplifying reference gene primers. TCRdb's table, derived via immunoSEQ multiplex PCR, lists solely in-frame clones and lacks some. V and J calls and clone size are copied from that table; D and trimming were computed from the DNA. The table records tens of thousands of clones, about 71% of them present only once. The material sequenced was peripheral blood. This receptor was taken from a woman in her sixties or seventies with acute or convalescent COVID-19.

CDR3 region: CASSFRTSHRDTQYF. In DNA form, the CDR3 reads TGTGCCAGCAGCTTTAGGACTAGTCACAGAGATACGCAGTATTTT. The V and J genes are TRBV12-1 and TRBJ2-3; the table's D call TRBD2 went unverified against the DNA. TRBV12-1 is annotated as a pseudogene. CDR3 length: 15 residues.